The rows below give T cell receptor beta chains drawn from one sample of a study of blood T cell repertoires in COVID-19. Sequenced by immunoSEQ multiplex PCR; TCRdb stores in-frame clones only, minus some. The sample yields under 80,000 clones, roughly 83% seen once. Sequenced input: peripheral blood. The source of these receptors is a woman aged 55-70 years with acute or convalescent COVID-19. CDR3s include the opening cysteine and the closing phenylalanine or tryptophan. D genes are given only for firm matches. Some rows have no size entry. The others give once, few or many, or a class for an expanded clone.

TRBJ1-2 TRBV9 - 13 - TGTGCCAGCAGCGTAACCGCGGCGTCTGGCTACACCTTC CASSVTAASGYTF
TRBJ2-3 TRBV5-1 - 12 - TGCGCCAGCGGAAGGAGTATGGATACGCAGTATTTT CASGRSMDTQYF
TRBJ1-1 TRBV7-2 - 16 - TGTGCCAGCGGTCCCAGACGGGGTTTAGGTTCCACTGAAGCTTTCTTT CASGPRRGLGSTEAFF
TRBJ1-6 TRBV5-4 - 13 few TGTGCCAGCAGCTTGCCCGGGGGGATACCCCTCCACTTT CASSLPGGIPLHF
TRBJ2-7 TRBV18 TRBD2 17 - TGTGCCAGCTCACCACCATCGTGGGAGGGAGACTCCTACGAGCAGTACTTC CASSPPSWEGDSYEQYF
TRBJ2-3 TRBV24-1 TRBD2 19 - TGTGCCACCAGTGGCCCCGGGGCTAGCGGGGGGTCCTACACAGATACGCAGTATTTT CATSGPGASGGSYTDTQYF
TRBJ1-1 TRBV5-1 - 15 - TGCGCCAGCAGCTTGTGGGGACTCCCTAACACTGAAGCTTTCTTT CASSLWGLPNTEAFF
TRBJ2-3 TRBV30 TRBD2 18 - TGTGCCTGGAGTGGGATAGCGGGGGCCATCCGGCCCACAGATACGCAGTATTTT CAWSGIAGAIRPTDTQYF
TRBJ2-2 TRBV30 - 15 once TGTGCCTGGAGTCGTCCGCCTATTAACACCGGGGAGCTGTTTTTT CAWSRPPINTGELFF
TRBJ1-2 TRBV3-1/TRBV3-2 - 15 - TGTGCCAGCAGCCAGGGTCGCGGGGGTAACTATGGCTACACCTTC CASSQGRGGNYGYTF
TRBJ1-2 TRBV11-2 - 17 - TGTGCCAGCAGCTTAGACCAAATACAGGGTTCTAACTATGGCTACACCTTC CASSLDQIQGSNYGYTF
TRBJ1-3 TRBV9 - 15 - TGTGCCAGCAGCGTAGCTGGGCTCTCTGGAAACACCATATATTTT CASSVAGLSGNTIYF
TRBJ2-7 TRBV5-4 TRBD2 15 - TGTGCCAGCAGCTTGGAAGCGGGGAGCTCCTACGAGCAGTACTTC CASSLEAGSSYEQYF
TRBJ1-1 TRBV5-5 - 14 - TGTGCCAGCAGCTTGGTTTGGGGGCGAACTGAAGCTTTCTTT CASSLVWGRTEAFF
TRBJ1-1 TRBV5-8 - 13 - TGTGCCAGCAACTCCGTACTGAACACTGAAGCTTTCTTT CASNSVLNTEAFF
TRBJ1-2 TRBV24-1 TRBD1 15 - TGTGCCACCAGTGACACAGGGGGTTTTAACTATGGCTACACCTTC CATSDTGGFNYGYTF
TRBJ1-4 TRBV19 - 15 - TGTGCCAGTAGGATGAACACAGGGAGCGGCGAAAAACTGTTTTTT CASRMNTGSGEKLFF
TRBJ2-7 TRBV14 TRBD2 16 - TGTGCCAGCAGCCAACCAGGACTAGCGGCCCCTAGGGAGCAGTACTTC CASSQPGLAAPREQYF
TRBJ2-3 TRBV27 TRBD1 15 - TGTGCCAGCTCGACCGGCAGGGGGCGCGCAGATACGCAGTATTTT CASSTGRGRADTQYF
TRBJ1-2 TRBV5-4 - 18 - TGTGCCAGCAGCTTGTTGGCCCCCGGACAGTTGGTCCACTATGGCTACACCTTC CASSLLAPGQLVHYGYTF
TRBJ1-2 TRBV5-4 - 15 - TGTGCCAGCAGCCCCAACGGCAGGGTCAACTATGGCTACACCTTC CASSPNGRVNYGYTF
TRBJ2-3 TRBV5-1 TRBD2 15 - TGCGCCAGCAGCGGAATAGCGGGGGGCGGGGATACGCAGTATTTT CASSGIAGGGDTQYF
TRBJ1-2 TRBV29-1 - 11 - TGCAGCGTTGAGACATGGATTGGCTACACCTTC CSVETWIGYTF
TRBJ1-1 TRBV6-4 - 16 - TGTGCCAGCAGTGAAACGGGAGGCGGAGGGGTCACTGAAGCTTTCTTT CASSETGGGGVTEAFF
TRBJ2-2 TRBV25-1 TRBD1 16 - TGTGCCAGCAGTGAATCAGGGGGCTGGGGCACCGGGGAGCTGTTTTTT CASSESGGWGTGELFF
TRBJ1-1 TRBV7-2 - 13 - TGTGCCAGCAGCTTAGTCCGGAACACTGAAGCTTTCTTT CASSLVRNTEAFF
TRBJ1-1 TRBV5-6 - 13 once TGTGCCAGCAGCTTGTCGAGAGGGACTGAAGCTTTCTTT CASSLSRGTEAFF
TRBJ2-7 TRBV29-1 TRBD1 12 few TGCAGCGTCCGGGACAGGGGAGACGAGCAGTACTTC CSVRDRGDEQYF
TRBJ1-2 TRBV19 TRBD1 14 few TGTGCCAGCGATCAAACAGGGGGCGCGAGTGGCTACACCTTC CASDQTGGASGYTF
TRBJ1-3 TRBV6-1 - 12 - TGTGCCAGCAGTGAAACCCGAGACACCATATATTTT CASSETRDTIYF
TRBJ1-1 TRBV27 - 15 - TGTGCCAGCAGTTGGGGTCAGGCTGGGGGGACTGAAGCTTTCTTT CASSWGQAGGTEAFF
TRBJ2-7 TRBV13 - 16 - TGTGCCAGCAGCTCAGCTCAGCGCGGGGTGTCCTACGAGCAGTACTTC CASSSAQRGVSYEQYF
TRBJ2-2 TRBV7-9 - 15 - TGTGCCAGCCACACCCGACAGGAGAACACCGGGGAGCTGTTTTTT CASHTRQENTGELFF
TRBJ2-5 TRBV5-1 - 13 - TGCGCCAGCAGCTGGGGAGCCCAAGAGACCCAGTACTTC CASSWGAQETQYF
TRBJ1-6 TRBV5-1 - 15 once TGCGCCAGCAGCTTGTTGGCAGGGATTAGATCACCCCTCCACTTT CASSLLAGIRSPLHF
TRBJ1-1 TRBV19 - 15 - TGTGCCAGTAGTAGGAGCGACGGCAGGGACACTGAAGCTTTCTTT CASSRSDGRDTEAFF
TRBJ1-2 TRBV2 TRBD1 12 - TGTGCCAGCAGTGACAGGGGGTACGGCTACACCTTC CASSDRGYGYTF
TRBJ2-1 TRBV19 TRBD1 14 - TGTGCCAGTAGTATGGGACAGGGGAACAATGAGCAGTTCTTC CASSMGQGNNEQFF
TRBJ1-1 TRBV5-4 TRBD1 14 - TGTGCCAGCACCACGGGACAGTTGAACACTGAAGCTTTCTTT CASTTGQLNTEAFF
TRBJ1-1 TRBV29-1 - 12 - TGCAGCGTTGGCAGGGTTAACACTGAAGCTTTCTTT CSVGRVNTEAFF
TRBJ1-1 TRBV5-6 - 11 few TGTGCCAGCAGCTGGTCAGGGGAAGCTTTCTTT CASSWSGEAFF
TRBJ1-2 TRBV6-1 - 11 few TGTGCCAGCAGTGAAGCCCCTCCACATGCCTTC CASSEAPPHAF
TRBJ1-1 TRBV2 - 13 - TGTGCCAGCACCCGGGACACGAACACTGAAGCTTTCTTT CASTRDTNTEAFF
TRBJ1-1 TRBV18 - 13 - TGTGCCAGCTCGCTATCGACAGAATTTGAAGCTTTCTTT CASSLSTEFEAFF
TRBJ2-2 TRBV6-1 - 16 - TGTGCCAGCAGGGAAGAAAGGGGGTTTGACACCGGGGAGCTGTTTTTT CASREERGFDTGELFF
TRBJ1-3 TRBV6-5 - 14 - TGTGCCAGCAGTTACGACGCGGTGGGAAACACCATATATTTT CASSYDAVGNTIYF
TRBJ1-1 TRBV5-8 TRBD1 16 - TGTGCCAGCAGCTTGGGGTCCGGGACAGTGAACACTGAAGCTTTCTTT CASSLGSGTVNTEAFF
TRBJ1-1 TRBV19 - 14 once TGTGCCAGTAGTATGTCGCGGTTGAACACTGAAGCTTTCTTT CASSMSRLNTEAFF
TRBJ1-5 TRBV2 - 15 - TGTGCCAGCAGGACCGGACAGACTAGCAATCAGCCCCAGCATTTT CASRTGQTSNQPQHF
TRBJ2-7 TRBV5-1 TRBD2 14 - TGCGCCAGCAGCTTCGGGACTAGCGCCCACGAGCAGTACTTC CASSFGTSAHEQYF
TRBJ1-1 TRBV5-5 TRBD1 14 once TGTGCCAGCAGTTTGGACAGGGGGGACACTGAAGCTTTCTTT CASSLDRGDTEAFF
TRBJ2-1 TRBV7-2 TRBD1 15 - TGTGCCAGCAGCTTGACAGGGGGTTTGGGAAATGAGCAGTTCTTC CASSLTGGLGNEQFF
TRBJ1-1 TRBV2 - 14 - TGTGCCAGCCAACTAGAATCGGTGAACACTGAAGCTTTCTTT CASQLESVNTEAFF
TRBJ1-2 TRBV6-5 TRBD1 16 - TGTGCCAGCAGTTACTCGGACAGGGGTGGGAACTATGGCTACACCTTC CASSYSDRGGNYGYTF